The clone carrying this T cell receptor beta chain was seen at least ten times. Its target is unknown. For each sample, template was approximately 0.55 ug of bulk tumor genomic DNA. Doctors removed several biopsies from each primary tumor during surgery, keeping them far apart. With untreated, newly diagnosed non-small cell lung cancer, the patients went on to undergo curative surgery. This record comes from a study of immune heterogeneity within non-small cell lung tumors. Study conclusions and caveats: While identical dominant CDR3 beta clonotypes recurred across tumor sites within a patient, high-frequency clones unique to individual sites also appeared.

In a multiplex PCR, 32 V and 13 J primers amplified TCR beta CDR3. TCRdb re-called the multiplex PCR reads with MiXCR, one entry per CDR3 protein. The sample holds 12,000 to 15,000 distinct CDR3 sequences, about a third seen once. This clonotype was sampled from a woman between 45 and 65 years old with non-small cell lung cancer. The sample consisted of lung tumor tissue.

The CDR3: CASSRDGYSGNTIYF. Written as DNA, the CDR3 is TGTGCCAGCAGCCGGGACGGATACTCTGGAAACACCATATATTTT. This chain joins TRBV6-1 and TRBJ1-3; TRBD1 might be the D (5 bases). Germline values: CDR1 MNHNS, CDR2 SASEGT. CDR3 length: 15 amino acids. V was clipped by 6 bases and J by 0 bases, with 12 bases between them.